This record concerns one TCR beta chain sequence. The V end was cut by 2 bases, the J end by 9 bases, with 12 bases between. In germline, CDR1 is SGHNT, CDR2 YYREEE (reference sequence). There are 13 residues in the CDR3. The data stem from a study of blood T cell repertoires in COVID-19. Study-wide background: T cells, B-cell-depleted T cells, or PBMCs provided the cDNA or gDNA that served as material.

Authors' data handling: Scientists estimated how many nucleated cells there were by amplifying reference gene primers. Profiling relied on immunoSEQ multiplex PCR, and the TCRdb table lists in-frame clones only, not all of them. D and trimming come from the DNA, and the V and J calls and clone size come from that table. Among about 480,000 clones listed, approximately 92% were seen once. This rearrangement joins TRBV5-4 to TRBJ2-1, with D perhaps TRBD2 (5 bases). The sample was peripheral blood. The TCR sequence derives from a young man with COVID-19, enrolled during active disease. Here the CDR3 reads CASSLTAGGEQFF. The CDR3 DNA reads as TGTGCCAGCAGCTTAACGGCAGGAGGTGAGCAGTTCTTC.